Only a few counts were recorded for the clone carrying this TCR beta chain. The target antigen is unknown. These data originate in a study of CD8 T cells in ankylosing spondylitis. Study observations and caveats: What seemed typical of ankylosing spondylitis blood was a TCR beta motif built from about 8 highly homologous variants. There was reportedly significant enrichment of clones that were disease-linked in matched ankylosing spondylitis synovial fluid. The disease-linked clones had a CD8+ phenotype and low blood frequencies.

Making use of molecular barcodes, quantitative 5'-RACE generated TCR beta libraries. From the 5' RACE reads, TCRdb called clonotypes with MiXCR, one entry per CDR3 protein. The table lists 200,000 to 250,000 distinct CDR3 sequences, roughly 18% of them singletons. Germline CDR1 and CDR2: MNHNS and SASEGT. With 2 bases removed from V and 0 bases from J, the gap between germline ends came to 11 bases. This CDR3 spans 16 amino acids. Sequenced input: blood, either unsorted or a sorted T cell fraction (not recorded which). This receptor was identified in a male donor with ankylosing spondylitis. The chain employs TRBV6-1 and TRBJ1-5, with D unclear. CDR3: CASSEWSGNSNQPQHF. The CDR3 DNA is TGTGCCAGCAGTGAATGGTCGGGGAATAGCAATCAGCCCCAGCATTTT.